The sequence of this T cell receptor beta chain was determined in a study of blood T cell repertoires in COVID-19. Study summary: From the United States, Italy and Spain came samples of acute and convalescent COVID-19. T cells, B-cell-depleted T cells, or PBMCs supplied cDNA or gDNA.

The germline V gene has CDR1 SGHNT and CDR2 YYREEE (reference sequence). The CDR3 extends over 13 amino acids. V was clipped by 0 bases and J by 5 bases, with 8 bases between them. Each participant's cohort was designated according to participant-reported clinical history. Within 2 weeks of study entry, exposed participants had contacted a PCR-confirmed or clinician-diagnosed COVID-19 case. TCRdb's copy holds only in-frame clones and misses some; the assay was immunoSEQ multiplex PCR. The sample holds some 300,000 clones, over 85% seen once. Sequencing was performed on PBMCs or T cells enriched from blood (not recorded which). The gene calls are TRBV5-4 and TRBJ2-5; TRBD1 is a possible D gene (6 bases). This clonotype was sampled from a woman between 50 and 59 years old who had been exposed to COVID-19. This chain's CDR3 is CASSLDRVETQYF. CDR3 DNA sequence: TGTGCCAGCAGCTTGGACAGGGTGGAGACCCAGTACTTC.